The 30 T cell receptor beta chains given below trace back to one sample, sequenced in a study of T cells in localized non-small cell lung cancer. Generated by immunoSEQ multiplex PCR, the TCRdb table keeps only in-frame clones and is missing some. This table holds 15,000 to 20,000 clones, about 89% found once. Sample: peripheral blood, taken before any cancer treatment. The receptors shown here come from a male donor at least 60 years old with stage II squamous cell lung carcinoma.

A few counts support this clone. The genes are TRBV5-1 and TRBJ1-1; D unclear. Germline values: CDR1 SGHRS, CDR2 YFSETQ. The CDR3 contains 12 residues. With 5 bases removed from V and 7 bases from J, the gap between germline ends came to 12 bases. CDR3 loop: CASSEVGIEAFF. The CDR3 DNA reads as TGCGCCAGCAGTGAAGTAGGGATTGAAGCTTTCTTT. Full variable domain (missing parts from reference TRBV5-1 and TRBJ1-1): KAGVTQTPRYLIKTRGQQVTLSCSPISGHRSVSWYQQTPGQGLQFLFEYFSETQRNKGNFPGRFSGRQFSNSRSEMNVSTLELGDSALYLCASSEVGIEAFFGQGTRLTVV.

This chain links TRBV18 with TRBJ2-5; D call uncertain. Germline CDR1 and CDR2: KGHSH and LQKENI. The CDR3 totals 11 residues. Trimming took off 6 bases at V and 0 bases at J, with 2 bases between the two ends. The CDR3 spells CASSHQETQYF. The DNA for the CDR3 is TGTGCCAGCTCCCACCAAGAGACCCAGTACTTC.

This sequence joins TRBV18 and TRBJ2-7; D might be TRBD2 (6 bases). Germline V CDR1 and CDR2: KGHSH, LQKENI. This CDR3 region has 14 residues. Trimming removed 1 base from V and 7 bases from J, with 14 bases in between. The CDR3 nucleotides read TGTGCCAGCTCACCACGGGACTTTGGGGGAGAGCAGTACTTC. It translates to CASSPRDFGGEQYF. Looking up the rest from reference TRBV18 and TRBJ2-7 gives the full variable domain: NAGVMQNPRHLVRRRGQEARLRCSPMKGHSHVYWYRQLPEEGLKFMVYLQKENIIDESGMPKERFSAEFPKEGPSILRIQQVVRGDSAAYFCASSPRDFGGEQYFGPGTRLTVT.

This clone was seen more than once but under ten times. The chain joins TRBV15 to TRBJ1-5, with TRBD1 identical over 10 bases. V dropped 5 bases and J dropped 2; count of bases not matched to a gene: 6. Looked up from germline, CDR1 is LNHNV and CDR2 is YYDKDF (reference sequence). The CDR3 contains 16 residues. The CDR3 DNA reads as TGTGCCACCAGCCGTCCCGGGACAGGGGGCAATCAGCCCCAGCATTTT. Translated, it gives CATSRPGTGGNQPQHF.

The V call is TRBV4-1, the J call TRBJ1-2, with no clear D. V lost 0 bases to trimming and J lost 4 bases, with 9 bases between them. This CDR3 is 14 amino acids long. In germline, CDR1 is MGHRA, CDR2 YSYEKL. The DNA for the CDR3 is TGCGCCAGCAGCCAAGATGATGATGGCTATGGCTACACCTTC. Protein: CASSQDDDGYGYTF.

This clone appeared once. The chain recombines TRBV30 with TRBJ2-2; 9 bases are shared with TRBD2. The V gene end was trimmed by 3 bases and the J gene end by 5 bases; junction bases not matched to a gene: 7. This CDR3 is built from 15 residues. CDR1 and CDR2 from the germline V gene are GTSNPN and SVGIG (reference sequence). The CDR3 region is CAWSALGLATGELFF. The CDR3 DNA reads as TGTGCCTGGAGCGCCCTCGGACTAGCGACCGGGGAGCTGTTTTTT.

V and J are TRBV5-4 and TRBJ2-1; 9 bases fit TRBD2. V dropped 4 bases and J dropped 0; count of bases not matched to a gene: 8. The CDR3 sequence is 17 residues long. Germline V gene data show CDR1 as SGHNT and CDR2 as YYREEE (reference sequence). The CDR3: CASSQASGAHSYNEQFF. The CDR3 region has the DNA TGTGCCAGCAGCCAGGCTAGCGGGGCCCACTCCTACAATGAGCAGTTCTTC.

This sequence joins TRBV6-1 and TRBJ1-5; weak D call: TRBD1 (5 bases). CDR3 length equals 16 residues. V lost 2 bases to trimming and J lost 2 bases, with 13 bases between them. Germline CDR1 MNHNS, CDR2 SASEGT. CDR3 DNA: TGTGCCAGCAGTGAACGAGAAGGGGCTCGCAATCAGCCCCAGCATTTT. Encoded protein: CASSEREGARNQPQHF.

The DNA of the CDR3 is TGTGCCAGCAGTGACGACGGGAGATTGATGCAGTTCTTC. Protein: CASSDDGRLMQFF. The chain carries TRBV6-4 and TRBJ2-1; D perhaps matches TRBD2 (6 bases). The CDR3 covers 13 residues. V lost 2 bases to trimming and J lost 12 bases, with 14 bases between them. Germline loops: CDR1 MRHNA, CDR2 SNTAGT.

V gene TRBV28 combines with J gene TRBJ2-2, with unresolved D. The CDR3 is 12 amino acids. Germline CDR1 MDHEN, CDR2 SYDVKM. V shed 5 bases and J shed 7 bases, with 8 bases lying between them. This chain's CDR3 is CASSPAHGELFF. Written as DNA, the CDR3 is TGTGCCAGCAGTCCGGCCCACGGGGAGCTGTTTTTT.

This chain joins TRBV19 and TRBJ2-7; no clear D. V gave up 6 bases and J gave up 0 bases, with 12 bases separating them. Germline loops: CDR1 LNHDA, CDR2 SQIVND (reference sequence). The CDR3 runs to 14 residues. CDR3 bases: TGTGCCAGTAGGGCCGGGCTAACCTCCTACGAGCAGTACTTC. It specifies CASRAGLTSYEQYF.

The chain recombines TRBV7-9 with TRBJ2-7, with TRBD1 identical over 9 bases. The CDR3 sequence is 14 residues long. J lost 0 bases, V lost 8 bases, and 5 bases had no gene match. Germline CDR1 reads SEHNR; CDR2 reads FQNEAQ (reference sequence). CDR3 sequence: CASAGTGSSYEQYF. Written as DNA, the CDR3 is TGTGCCAGCGCCGGGACAGGGAGCTCCTACGAGCAGTACTTC.

This rearrangement joins TRBV19 to TRBJ1-3, with 8 positions matching TRBD1. CDR3 size: 16 residues. Unmatched junction bases numbered 8, after V lost 5 bases and J lost 2 bases. Germline CDR1 reads LNHDA; CDR2 reads SQIVND (reference sequence). CDR3 sequence (DNA): TGTGCCAGTAGTCAGGGGGCATTTTCAGCTGGAAACACCATATATTTT. It yields the protein CASSQGAFSAGNTIYF. Full variable domain (outside the CDR3, taken from reference TRBV19 and TRBJ1-3): DGGITQSPKYLFRKEGQNVTLSCEQNLNHDAMYWYRQDPGQGLRLIYYSQIVNDFQKGDIAEGYSVSREKKESFPLTVTSAQKNPTAFYLCASSQGAFSAGNTIYFGEGSWLTVV.

The chain is built from TRBV9 and TRBJ1-3; 8 bases map to TRBD1. Germline V gene data show CDR1 as SGDLS and CDR2 as YYNGEE. The junction had 5 bases not matched to a gene; V was cut back by 0 bases and J by 0 bases. The CDR3 runs to 17 residues. The CDR3 DNA follows: TGTGCCAGCAGCGTAGCGGACAGGGCTCGCTCTGGAAACACCATATATTTT. Its translation is CASSVADRARSGNTIYF.

This clone was seen just once. V is TRBV20-1 and J is TRBJ2-7; D is ambiguous. CDR1 and CDR2 from the germline V gene are DFQATT and SNEGSKA (reference sequence). V was cut by 5 bases and J by 6 bases, with 8 bases left in between. The CDR3 totals 10 residues. The DNA for the CDR3 is TGCAGTGCTGGAGTAGCCGAGCAGTACTTC. This translates into CSAGVAEQYF.

The chain employs TRBV15 and TRBJ2-5, with D perhaps matching TRBD1 (5 bases). The CDR3 length is 17 residues. The ends were cut back, 0 bases at V and 4 bases at J, with 18 bases in the middle. The germline V gene has CDR1 LNHNV and CDR2 YYDKDF (reference sequence). The CDR3 region is CATSRDVLGQQSETQYF. As DNA, the CDR3 is TGTGCCACCAGCAGAGATGTGTTGGGGCAGCAATCAGAGACCCAGTACTTC.

This chain connects TRBV27 to TRBJ2-4, with D perhaps being TRBD1 or TRBD2 (5 bases each). Trimming removed 9 bases at V and 0 bases at J, with 9 bases between. The germline V gene has CDR1 MNHEY and CDR2 SMNVEV (reference sequence). CDR3 length: 13 residues. This chain's CDR3 is CASWGTAKNIQYF. The CDR3 coding sequence is TGTGCCAGTTGGGGGACAGCCAAAAACATTCAGTACTTC.

The chain couples TRBV5-8 to TRBJ2-1; a possible D gene is TRBD2 (5 bases). The ends were cut back, 1 base at V and 10 bases at J, with 15 bases in the middle. The CDR3 contains 14 residues. CDR1 is SGHTS and CDR2 is YDEGEE in the germline V gene. The CDR3 protein is CASSLWTPSTEQFF. Written as DNA, the CDR3 is TGTGCCAGCAGCTTGTGGACTCCCAGTACCGAGCAGTTCTTC.

The CDR3 protein is CASSLTSGSYEQYF. DNA for the CDR3: TGTGCCAGCAGTCTGACTAGCGGGAGTTACGAGCAGTACTTC. This chain joins TRBV27 and TRBJ2-7, with TRBD2 matching 12 bases. J lost 4 bases, V lost 5 bases, and 3 bases had no gene match. This CDR3 spans 14 amino acids. Germline V CDR1 and CDR2: MNHEY, SMNVEV (reference sequence).

The genes are TRBV29-1 and TRBJ2-7; unclear D gene. The CDR3 spans 12 residues. Trimming shortened V by 5 bases and J by 4 bases, and 12 bases separated the two germline ends. Per germline, CDR1 SQVTM and CDR2 ANQGSEA. CDR3 region: CSVRPSQYEQYF. The CDR3 DNA sequence: TGCAGCGTTCGCCCCTCTCAGTACGAGCAGTACTTC.

The chain uses TRBV27 and TRBJ2-5, with D hard to call. The germline V and J ends were trimmed by 3 bases and 5 bases, with 16 bases remaining between them. Germline values: CDR1 MNHEY, CDR2 SMNVEV (reference sequence). The CDR3 is 15 residues long. The CDR3 reads CASSFWPTLGETQYF. The CDR3 region has the DNA TGTGCCAGCAGTTTTTGGCCAACATTGGGGGAGACCCAGTACTTC.

The chain links TRBV5-6 to TRBJ2-3, with D perhaps matching TRBD2 (5 bases). Germline V gene data show CDR1 as SGHDT and CDR2 as YYEEEE. The CDR3 contains 15 residues. The V end was cut by 4 bases, the J end by 6 bases, with 18 bases between. CDR3 sequence: CASSPGVAFGDTQYF. In nucleotides, the CDR3 is TGTGCCAGCAGCCCCGGGGTGGCGTTTGGGGATACGCAGTATTTT.

Here the CDR3 DNA reads TGTGCCAGCAGCTTCGGGACTAGCGGGTTCCACGAGCAGTACTTC. It codes for CASSFGTSGFHEQYF. The rearrangement links TRBV7-6 to TRBJ2-7, with 12 bases fitting TRBD2. V trimming: 3 bases; J trimming: 5 bases; junction bases outside the gene matches: 5. The germline gives CDR1 SGHVS, CDR2 FNYEAQ. The length of the CDR3 is 15 residues.

The chain employs TRBV15 and TRBJ2-1; no firm D call. In germline, CDR1 is LNHNV, CDR2 YYDKDF (reference sequence). V was cut by 1 base and J by 4 bases, with 2 bases left in between. This CDR3 comprises 12 residues. The CDR3 bases are TGTGCCACCAGCAGAGGGTACAATGAGCAGTTCTTC. Amino acid sequence: CATSRGYNEQFF.

The J gene is TRBJ2-7, the V gene TRBV4-2; 7 bases are shared with TRBD2. V gave up 0 bases and J gave up 6 bases; unmatched junction bases: 8. CDR3 size: 15 residues. Germline lookup yields CDR1 LGHNA and CDR2 YNFKEQ. Here the CDR3 DNA reads TGTGCCAGCAGCCAAGAAGGGGCGGGAGCGGGCGAGCAGTACTTC. Translated, it gives CASSQEGAGAGEQYF.

The chain links TRBV4-1 to TRBJ2-7; D is unclear. V was cut by 0 bases and J by 2 bases, with 11 bases left in between. The CDR3 has 15 amino acids. Germline V lookup: CDR1 MGHRA, CDR2 YSYEKL. The CDR3 DNA reads as TGCGCCAGCAGCCAAGAATGGACGGCTACCTACGAGCAGTACTTC. Translating it yields CASSQEWTATYEQYF.

The chain carries TRBV27 and TRBJ2-1; 7 nucleotides align to TRBD2. CDR1 is MNHEY, CDR2 SMNVEV, per germline (reference sequence). V was clipped by 8 bases and J by 7 bases; unmatched bases: 14. CDR3 length: 15 amino acids. The DNA of the CDR3 is TGTGCCAGCGCTCTTAGGGTTAGCGGGCGTAATGAGCAGTTCTTC. Protein sequence: CASALRVSGRNEQFF.

This chain links TRBV7-8 with TRBJ2-1; 11 bases map to TRBD1. Trimming took 5 bases from V and 3 from J; bases not matched to a gene: 6. The CDR3 sequence is 16 residues long. Germline V gives CDR1 SGHVS, CDR2 FQNEAQ. CDR3 protein: CASSLLGQGGYNEQFF. The DNA of the CDR3 is TGTGCCAGCAGCCTATTGGGACAGGGGGGCTACAATGAGCAGTTCTTC.

This clone appeared once. This chain's CDR3 is CASSQEPLRHEQYF. The DNA of the CDR3 is TGTGCCAGCAGCCAGGAGCCGCTGCGCCACGAGCAGTACTTC. The V call is TRBV14, the J call TRBJ2-7, with D hard to call. Trimming took 3 bases from V and 5 from J, leaving 14 bases between them. The CDR3 extends over 14 amino acids. Germline-derived CDR1 and CDR2 are SGHDN and FVKESK.

The rearrangement uses TRBV5-1 and TRBJ2-5, with 7 bases aligning to TRBD2. V lost 0 bases to trimming and J lost 4 bases; unmatched junction nucleotides: 12. The CDR3 is 17 amino acids. The germline gives CDR1 SGHRS, CDR2 YFSETQ. As DNA, the CDR3 is TGCGCCAGCAGCTTGGCTTCGGGAGGTTCGGTAGGAGAGACCCAGTACTTC. Translation gives CASSLASGGSVGETQYF.